This T cell receptor (beta chain) was retrieved from a study of T-cell reconstitution after alpha-beta-depleted transplantation in children. Concerning this clonotype itself: Its antigen is not identified.

Notes on the study in general: Newly made T cells mostly supplied T-cell counts and diversity one year after transplant. Elevated TCRbeta diversity at day 60 was traced, in some patients, to surviving recipient T cells and thymic progenitors. There were reportedly several hundred expanded graft clones from which alpha-beta T cells came about two months after transplant.

The TCRbeta library incorporated unique molecular identifiers. TCRdb analysed the PCR reads with MiXCR anew, one entry per CDR3 protein. This table has hundreds of thousands of distinct CDR3 sequences, under 15% appearing once. Looked up from germline, CDR1 is PRHDT and CDR2 is FYEKMQ (reference sequence). This CDR3 is built from 14 residues. V shed 5 bases and J shed 1 base, with 11 bases lying between them. The sequenced sample was PBMCs, obtained before TCRalphabeta/CD19-depleted stem cell transplant. The chain carries TRBV13 and TRBJ1-1; D ambiguous. This TCR was sampled from a girl aged 2-10 years with congenital amegakaryocytic thrombocytopenia, due to receive a stem cell transplant. The DNA of the CDR3 is TGTGCCAGCAGCGAGAGGTTGCAGAACACTGAAGCTTTCTTT. As protein: CASSERLQNTEAFF.